This TCR beta chain was observed in a study of blood T cell repertoires in COVID-19. Study-wide context: From the United States, Italy and Spain came samples of acute and convalescent COVID-19. T cells, B-cell-depleted T cells, or PBMCs provided the cDNA or gDNA that served as material.

Original handling: Estimates of nucleated cell counts were drawn from the amplification of reference gene primers. Clones were sequenced by immunoSEQ multiplex PCR, and TCRdb holds only the in-frame ones, with some missing. V and J calls plus clone size are reproduced from that table; the DNA served to infer D and trimming. The sample gives around 200,000 clones, approximately 80% of which show up once; about a sixth is in the top ten. Germline assignment: CDR1 LNHDA and CDR2 SQIVND (reference sequence). CDR3 size: 15 residues. V lost 6 bases and J 4 bases, leaving 18 bases between the germline ends.

The clonotype comes from a woman older than 75 with active or convalescent COVID-19. V is TRBV19 and J is TRBJ1-2; D is possibly TRBD1 (5 bases). The specimen was peripheral blood. CDR3 in DNA: TGTGCCAGTAGCTTGACAGAGCTCCGAACCTATGGCTACACCTTC. Amino acids: CASSLTELRTYGYTF. The variable domain in full, completed from reference TRBV19 and TRBJ1-2, reads DGGITQSPKYLFRKEGQNVTLSCEQNLNHDAMYWYRQDPGQGLRLIYYSQIVNDFQKGDIAEGYSVSREKKESFPLTVTSAQKNPTAFYLCASSLTELRTYGYTFGSGTRLTVV.